This TCR beta chain emerged from a study of CD8+CD57+ T cells in acquired aplastic anemia. Genomic DNA served as template for TCR beta VDJ and CDR3 profiling. TCRdb itself ran the reads through MiXCR, one entry per CDR3 protein. This table holds 200,000 to 250,000 distinct CDR3 sequences, 65% found once. This CDR3 is built from 15 residues. V shed 1 base and J 8 bases; nucleotides not matched to a gene: 5. CDR1 MGHDK and CDR2 SYGVNS come from the germline V gene. As to this clonotype: As yet, its antigen is unknown.

The study, taken as a whole, reports: A set of around 30 CD8+ CDR3 sequences was shared between patients and controls, and these sequences appeared highly expressed in patients.

The patients chosen for sequencing had shown expansion of CD8+CD57+ cells (detected by flow cytometry). Sequencing was performed on sorted CD4+, CD8+, or CD8+CD57+ T cells (not recorded which) from PBMCs. This sequence was found in a human donor with aplastic anemia. V and J are TRBV25-1 and TRBJ1-6; 7 nucleotides align to TRBD1. This CDR3 is CASSESETGYSPLHF. The CDR3 DNA is TGTGCCAGCAGTGAATCCGAGACAGGGTATTCACCCCTCCACTTT.